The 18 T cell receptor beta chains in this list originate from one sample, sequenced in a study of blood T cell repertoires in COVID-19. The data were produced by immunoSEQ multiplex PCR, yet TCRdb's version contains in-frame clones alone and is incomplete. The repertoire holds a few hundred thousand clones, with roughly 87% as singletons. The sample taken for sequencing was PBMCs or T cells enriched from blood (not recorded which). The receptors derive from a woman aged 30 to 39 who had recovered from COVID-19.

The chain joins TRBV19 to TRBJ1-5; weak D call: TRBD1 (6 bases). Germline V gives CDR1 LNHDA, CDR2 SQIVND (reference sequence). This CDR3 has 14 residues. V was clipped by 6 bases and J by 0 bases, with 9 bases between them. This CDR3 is CASSETGSNQPQHF. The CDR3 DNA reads TGTGCCAGTAGCGAGACAGGTAGCAATCAGCCCCAGCATTTT.

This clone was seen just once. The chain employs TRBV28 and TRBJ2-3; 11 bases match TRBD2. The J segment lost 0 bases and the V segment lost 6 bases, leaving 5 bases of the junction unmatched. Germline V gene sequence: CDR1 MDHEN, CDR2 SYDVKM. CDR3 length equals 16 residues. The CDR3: CASSNSGRASTDTQYF. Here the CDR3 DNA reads TGTGCCAGCAGCAATAGCGGGAGGGCCAGCACAGATACGCAGTATTTT.

The CDR3 DNA sequence: TGTGCCGAGCGGGGATCCATGAACACTGAAGCTTTCTTT. It encodes CAERGSMNTEAFF. The chain recombines TRBV2 with TRBJ1-1; no reliable D call. Between the trimmed V and J ends, which lost 11 bases and 0 bases, there was a span of 13 bases. The CDR3 runs 13 residues. Per the germline V gene, CDR1 is SNHLY and CDR2 is FYNNEI.

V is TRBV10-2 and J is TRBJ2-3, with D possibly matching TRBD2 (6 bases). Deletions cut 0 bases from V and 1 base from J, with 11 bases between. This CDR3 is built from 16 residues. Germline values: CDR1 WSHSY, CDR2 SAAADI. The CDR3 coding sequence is TGCGCCAGCAGTGAGTCGAGGCGGGGTGGCACAGATACGCAGTATTTT. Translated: CASSESRRGGTDTQYF.

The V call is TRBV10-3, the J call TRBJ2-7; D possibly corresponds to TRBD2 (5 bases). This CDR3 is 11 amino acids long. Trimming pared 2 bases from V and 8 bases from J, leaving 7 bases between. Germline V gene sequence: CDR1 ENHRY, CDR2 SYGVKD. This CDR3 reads CAISEIGKQYF. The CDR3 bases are TGTGCCATCAGTGAGATCGGGAAGCAGTACTTC.

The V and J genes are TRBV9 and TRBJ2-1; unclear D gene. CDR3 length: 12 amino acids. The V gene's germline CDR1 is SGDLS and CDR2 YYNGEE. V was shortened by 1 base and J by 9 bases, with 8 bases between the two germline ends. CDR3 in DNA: TGTGCCAGCAGCGTACAGGAAGGTGAGCAGTTCTTC. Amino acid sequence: CASSVQEGEQFF.

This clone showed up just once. For the CDR3, the DNA is TGTGCCACCAGCAGATTCAAACTAGCGCACATCTACGAGCAGTACTTC. It is translated as CATSRFKLAHIYEQYF. V usage is TRBV15 and J usage is TRBJ2-7; TRBD2 agrees at 7 bases. The V and J ends lost 2 bases and 3 bases, in that order; junction bases with no gene match: 10. CDR1 is LNHNV and CDR2 is YYDKDF in the germline V gene (reference sequence). The CDR3 spans 16 residues.

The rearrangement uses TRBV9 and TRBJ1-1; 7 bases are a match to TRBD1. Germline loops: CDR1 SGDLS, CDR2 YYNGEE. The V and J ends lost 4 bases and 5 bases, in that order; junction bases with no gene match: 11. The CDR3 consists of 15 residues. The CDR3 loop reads CASSPWDSGRTEAFF. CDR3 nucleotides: TGTGCCAGCAGCCCCTGGGACAGTGGTCGGACTGAAGCTTTCTTT.

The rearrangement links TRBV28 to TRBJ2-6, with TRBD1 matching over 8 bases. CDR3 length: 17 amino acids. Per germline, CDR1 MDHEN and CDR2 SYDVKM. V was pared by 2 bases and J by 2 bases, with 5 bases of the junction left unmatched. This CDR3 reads CASSLPQGAAGANVLTF. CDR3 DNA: TGTGCCAGCAGTTTACCCCAGGGGGCAGCTGGGGCCAACGTCCTGACTTTC.

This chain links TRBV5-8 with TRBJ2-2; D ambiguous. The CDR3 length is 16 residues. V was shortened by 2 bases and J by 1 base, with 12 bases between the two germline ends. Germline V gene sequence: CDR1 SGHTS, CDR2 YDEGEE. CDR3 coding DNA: TGTGCCAGCAGCTTTTTTGGTCGGAGGAACACCGGGGAGCTGTTTTTT. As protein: CASSFFGRRNTGELFF. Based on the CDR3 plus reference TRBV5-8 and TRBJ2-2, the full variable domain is EAGVTQSPTHLIKTRGQQATLRCSPISGHTSVYWYQQALGLGLQFLLWYDEGEERNRGNFPPRFSGRQFPNYSSELNVNALELEDSALYLCASSFFGRRNTGELFFGEGSRLTVL.

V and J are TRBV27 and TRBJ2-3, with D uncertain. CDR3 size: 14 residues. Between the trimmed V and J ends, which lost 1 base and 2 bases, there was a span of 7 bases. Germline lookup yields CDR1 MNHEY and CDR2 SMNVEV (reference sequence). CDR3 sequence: CASSLLQTTDTQYF. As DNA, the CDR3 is TGTGCCAGCAGTTTATTACAAACCACAGATACGCAGTATTTT.

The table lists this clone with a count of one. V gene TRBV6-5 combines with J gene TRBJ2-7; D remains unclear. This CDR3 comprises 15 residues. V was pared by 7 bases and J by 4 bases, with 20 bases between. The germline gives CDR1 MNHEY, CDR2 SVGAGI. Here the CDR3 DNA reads TGTGCCAGCACCCAAGGCCGCCGGGTTTCATACGAGCAGTACTTC. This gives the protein CASTQGRRVSYEQYF.

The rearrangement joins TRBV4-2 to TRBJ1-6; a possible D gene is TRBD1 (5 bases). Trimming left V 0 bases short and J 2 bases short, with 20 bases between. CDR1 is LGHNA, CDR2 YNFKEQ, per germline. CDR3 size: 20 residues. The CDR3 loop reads CASSQDKLATADPYNSPLHF. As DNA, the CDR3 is TGTGCCAGCAGCCAAGATAAACTTGCGACAGCTGATCCCTATAATTCACCCCTCCACTTT.

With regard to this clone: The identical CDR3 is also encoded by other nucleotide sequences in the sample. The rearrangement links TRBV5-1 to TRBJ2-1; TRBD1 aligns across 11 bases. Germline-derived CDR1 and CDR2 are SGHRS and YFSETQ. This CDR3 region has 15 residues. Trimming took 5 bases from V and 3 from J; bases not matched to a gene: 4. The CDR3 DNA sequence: TGCGCCAGCAGTGCCGGGACAGGGGGCTACAATGAGCAGTTCTTC. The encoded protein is CASSAGTGGYNEQFF.

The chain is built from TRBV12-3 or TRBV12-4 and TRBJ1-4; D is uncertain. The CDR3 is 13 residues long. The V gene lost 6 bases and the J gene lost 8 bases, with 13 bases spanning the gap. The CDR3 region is CASRAGVWEKLFF. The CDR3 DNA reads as TGTGCCAGCAGGGCGGGTGTATGGGAAAAACTGTTTTTT.

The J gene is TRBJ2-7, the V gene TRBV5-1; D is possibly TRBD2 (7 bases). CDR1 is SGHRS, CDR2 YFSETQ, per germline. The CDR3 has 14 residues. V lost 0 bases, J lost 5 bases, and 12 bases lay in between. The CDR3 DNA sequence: TGCGCCAGCAGCTTGGGCGCGGGGGCACACGAGCAGTACTTC. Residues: CASSLGAGAHEQYF. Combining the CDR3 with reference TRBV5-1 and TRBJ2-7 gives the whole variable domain KAGVTQTPRYLIKTRGQQVTLSCSPISGHRSVSWYQQTPGQGLQFLFEYFSETQRNKGNFPGRFSGRQFSNSRSEMNVSTLELGDSALYLCASSLGAGAHEQYFGPGTRLTVT.

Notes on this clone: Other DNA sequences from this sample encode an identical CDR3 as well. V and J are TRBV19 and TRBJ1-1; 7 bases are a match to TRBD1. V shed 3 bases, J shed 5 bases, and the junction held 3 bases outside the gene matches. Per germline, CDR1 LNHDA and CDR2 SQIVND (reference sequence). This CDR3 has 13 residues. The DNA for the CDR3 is TGTGCCAGTAGTATCACAGGGGATACTGAAGCTTTCTTT. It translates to CASSITGDTEAFF.

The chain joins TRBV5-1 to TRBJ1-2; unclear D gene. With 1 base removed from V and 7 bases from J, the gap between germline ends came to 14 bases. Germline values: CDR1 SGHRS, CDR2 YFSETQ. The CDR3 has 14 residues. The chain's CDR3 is CASSLQSGSSGYTF. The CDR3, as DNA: TGCGCCAGCAGCTTGCAGTCTGGGAGCTCTGGCTACACCTTC.